Listed below are T cell receptor beta chains from one sample, sequenced in a study of response to subunit inactivated influenza vaccine. TCRdb re-called the RT-PCR reads through MiXCR, storing one row per CDR3 protein. The table lists 170,000 or so distinct CDR3 sequences, about 10% of them singletons. Sequencing used CD8+ T cells sorted from PBMCs, obtained roughly 24 months after vaccination. The receptors originated from a man in his fifties or sixties who received an inactivated influenza vaccine. Each CDR3 is given with its conserved first and last residue. A D gene is named only where the DNA matches it firmly. Not all rows give a size; the values are once, few, many and, for expanded clones, a class.

len,v_gene,abundance,d_gene,j_gene,CDR3nt,CDR3aa
14,TRBV20-1,-,-,TRBJ2-2,TGCAGTGCTATCCAGGACTGGAACACCGGGGAGCTGTTTTTT,CSAIQDWNTGELFF
13,TRBV25-1,-,TRBD2,TRBJ2-1,TGTGCCAGCAGTCTAGCGGCTATCAATGAGCAGTTCTTC,CASSLAAINEQFF
11,TRBV5-6,-,-,TRBJ2-1,TGTGCCAGCAGCTTTGGGGGGTGGGGGTTCTTC,CASSFGGWGFF
13,TRBV7-9,few,-,TRBJ2-1,TGTGCCAGCAGGGAACTAGGGCACAATGAGCAGTTCTTC,CASRELGHNEQFF
14,TRBV12-3/TRBV12-4,-,-,TRBJ2-3,TGTGCCAGCAGCCCAGTCACCCTCACAGATACGCAGTATTTT,CASSPVTLTDTQYF
12,TRBV10-3,-,TRBD2,TRBJ2-7,TGTGCCATCACCGGGACTAGCTCCGAGCAGTACTTC,CAITGTSSEQYF
15,TRBV4-1,many,-,TRBJ2-7,TGCGCCAGCAGCCAAGATCAGGGGCGCGGCTACGAGCAGTACTTC,CASSQDQGRGYEQYF
20,TRBV20-1,-,-,TRBJ2-1,TGCAGTGCTAGAGCCCCTCTTGGGACTATAAAAGGGGGCTCGGGCAATGAGCAGTTCTTC,CSARAPLGTIKGGSGNEQFF
12,TRBV27,-,-,TRBJ2-2,TGTGCCAGCAGTTCCGGGTTCGGGGAGCTGTTTTTT,CASSSGFGELFF
14,TRBV5-1,-,-,TRBJ1-1,TGCGCCAGCAGCTTGATGGGGGGCTTGACTGAAGCTTTCTTT,CASSLMGGLTEAFF
14,TRBV27,-,-,TRBJ2-4,TGTGCCAGCAGTCAAGGTGGCGGGAATAGGATTCAGTACTTC,CASSQGGGNRIQYF
21,TRBV4-1,few,TRBD2,TRBJ2-6,TGCGCCAGCAGCCAAGTTCTGGAGACTAGCGGGACACTTACTGGGGCCAACGTCCTGACTTTC,CASSQVLETSGTLTGANVLTF
15,TRBV3-1,many,-,TRBJ2-7,TGTGCCAGCAGCCCCGAGAGGTTAAGGGTCCACGAGCAGTACTTC,CASSPERLRVHEQYF
14,TRBV7-9,many,-,TRBJ2-1,TGTGCCAGCAGCCCTATGGGACACTACAATGAGCAGTTCTTC,CASSPMGHYNEQFF
15,TRBV14,-,TRBD1,TRBJ2-1,TGTGCCAGCAGCACCCGGGACAGGGTGGCCAATGAGCAGTTCTTC,CASSTRDRVANEQFF
19,TRBV11-1,few,-,TRBJ2-3,TGTGCCAGCAGCTTATGGTCCGTAAGCAGTGAAAATTTCACAGATACGCAGTATTTT,CASSLWSVSSENFTDTQYF
12,TRBV7-6,-,-,TRBJ2-1,TGTGCCAGCAGCTTCACAAACAATGAGCAGTTCTTC,CASSFTNNEQFF
15,TRBV7-8,few,TRBD1,TRBJ1-5,TGTGCCAGCAGCTTAGGACTACAGGGGTATCAGCCCCAGCATTTT,CASSLGLQGYQPQHF